This record covers a single T cell receptor (beta chain). Its antigen is as yet unknown. The entry originates in a study of shared clonotypes between healthy human individuals. CD45RO-negative cells were positively selected for CCR7, leaving out terminally differentiated effector memory CD45RA+ cells. The donor cohort consisted entirely of Caucasian adults residing in Nashville, Tennessee. Study-level results: With a handful of donors compared, around 4.7% of naive CD4 clonotypes were shared.

Trimming pared 1 base from V and 5 bases from J, leaving 12 bases between. The CDR3 runs to 14 residues. CDR1 and CDR2 from the germline V gene are LNHNV and YYDKDF (reference sequence). The assay used deep level. It was across several immunoSEQ plates that each subset's genomic DNA was evenly split. Clones were sequenced by immunoSEQ multiplex PCR, and TCRdb holds only the in-frame ones, with some missing. The data hold about 700,000 clones, with 92% observed a single time. The chain has TRBV15 and TRBJ2-7; D unclear. This clonotype was obtained from a man aged 25-40 years in good health. Material: naive CD8+ T cells sorted from blood. In DNA, the CDR3 is TGTGCCACCAGCAGAGCCGATGGACCCGACGAGCAGTACTTC. Translation gives CATSRADGPDEQYF. The whole variable domain, remainder taken from reference TRBV15 and TRBJ2-7, is DAMVIQNPRYQVTQFGKPVTLSCSQTLNHNVMYWYQQKSSQAPKLLFHYYDKDFNNEADTPDNFQSRRPNTSFCFLDIRSPGLGDTAMYLCATSRADGPDEQYFGPGTRLTVT.